What follows are 2 T cell receptor beta chains derived from one specimen sequenced in a study of somatic mutations in cytotoxic T cells in rheumatoid arthritis. The data were produced by immunoSEQ multiplex PCR, yet TCRdb's version contains in-frame clones alone and is incomplete. The table has some 40,000 clones, 70% to 85% seen once. Sequenced material: CD8+ T cells sorted from blood. Receptors were obtained from a man aged 35 to 55 in good health.

The chain links TRBV29-1 to TRBJ2-7, with 10 nucleotides matching TRBD2. Germline V lookup: CDR1 SQVTM, CDR2 ANQGSEA. This CDR3 contains 13 residues. The J segment lost 4 bases and the V segment lost 4 bases, leaving 4 bases of the junction unmatched. CDR3 in amino acids: CSVVPSGSYEQYF. The CDR3 bases are TGCAGCGTTGTACCTAGCGGGAGTTACGAGCAGTACTTC.

The chain couples TRBV6-5 to TRBJ2-1, with TRBD2 matching 14 bases. With V trimmed by 6 bases and J by 7 bases, 5 bases remained unmatched. The CDR3 has 15 amino acids. CDR1 is MNHEY, CDR2 SVGAGI, per germline. The CDR3 spells CASRVGTSGRNEQFF. The CDR3 DNA reads TGTGCCAGCAGGGTCGGGACTAGCGGGAGAAATGAGCAGTTCTTC.